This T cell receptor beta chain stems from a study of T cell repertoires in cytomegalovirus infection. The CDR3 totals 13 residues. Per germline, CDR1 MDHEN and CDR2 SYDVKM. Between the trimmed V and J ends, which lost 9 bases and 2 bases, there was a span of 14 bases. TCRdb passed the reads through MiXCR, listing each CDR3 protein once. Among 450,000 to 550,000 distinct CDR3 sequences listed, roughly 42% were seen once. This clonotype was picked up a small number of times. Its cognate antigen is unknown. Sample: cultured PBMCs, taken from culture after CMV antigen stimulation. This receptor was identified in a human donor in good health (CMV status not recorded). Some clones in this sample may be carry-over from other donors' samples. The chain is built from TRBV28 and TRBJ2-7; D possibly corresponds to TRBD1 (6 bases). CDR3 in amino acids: CASTQGRAYEQYF. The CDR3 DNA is TGTGCCAGTACCCAGGGGCGAGCCTACGAGCAGTACTTC.